These 32 T cell receptor beta chains were sequenced from one sample in a study of cytomegalovirus exposure and HLA in healthy donors. Profiled with immunoSEQ multiplex PCR; TCRdb holds only in-frame clones, not every one. The sample lists about 120,000 clones; approximately 90% were seen once. Input material: PBMCs. These receptor sequences come from a woman younger than 35 in good health and CMV-seropositive.

The rearrangement uses TRBV14 and TRBJ2-7, with TRBD1 identical over 8 bases. The V segment lost 4 bases and the J segment 3 bases; nucleotides outside the gene matches: 5. The germline V gene has CDR1 SGHDN and CDR2 FVKESK. The CDR3 has 14 amino acids. In nucleotides, the CDR3 is TGTGCCAGCAGCCTCATTGGACAGGGCTACGAGCAGTACTTC. Translated, it gives CASSLIGQGYEQYF. The whole variable domain, remainder taken from reference TRBV14 and TRBJ2-7, is EAGVTQFPSHSVIEKGQTVTLRCDPISGHDNLYWYRRVMGKEIKFLLHFVKESKQDESGMPNNRFLAERTGGTYSTLKVQPAELEDSGVYFCASSLIGQGYEQYFGPGTRLTVT.

The V and J genes are TRBV9 and TRBJ2-3; D might be TRBD1 (5 bases). The germline gives CDR1 SGDLS, CDR2 YYNGEE. Deletions cut 3 bases from V and 2 bases from J, with 13 bases between. There are 15 residues in the CDR3. Written as DNA, the CDR3 is TGTGCCAGCAGCGCCCGACAGACATACACAGATACGCAGTATTTT. This translates into CASSARQTYTDTQYF.

V and J are TRBV6-4 and TRBJ1-3; maybe TRBD1 (6 bases). Per germline, CDR1 MRHNA and CDR2 SNTAGT. The V end was cut by 7 bases, the J end by 0 bases, with 13 bases between. This CDR3 region has 15 residues. This CDR3 reads CASKWGGRSGNTIYF. The DNA for the CDR3 is TGTGCCAGCAAGTGGGGGGGCCGCTCTGGAAACACCATATATTTT.

The chain couples TRBV7-9 to TRBJ2-2, with 7 bases lining up with TRBD2. Germline CDR1 reads SEHNR; CDR2 reads FQNEAQ (reference sequence). V lost 1 base, J lost 0 bases, and 8 bases stayed unmatched. The CDR3 is 18 residues long. CDR3 coding DNA: TGTGCCAGCAGCTTAGACCAGCCACTAGCGTCGAACACCGGGGAGCTGTTTTTT. It translates to CASSLDQPLASNTGELFF.

The chain has TRBV5-4 and TRBJ1-1, with TRBD1 matching 7 bases. With V trimmed by 4 bases and J by 0 bases, 6 bases remained unmatched. This CDR3 spans 15 amino acids. The germline gives CDR1 SGHNT, CDR2 YYREEE (reference sequence). Here the CDR3 reads CASSLGGRVNTEAFF. CDR3 nucleotide sequence: TGTGCCAGCAGCCTAGGGGGCAGGGTGAACACTGAAGCTTTCTTT.

The chain couples TRBV23-1 to TRBJ1-2; 11 bases map to TRBD1. TRBV23-1 falls under the ORF class, with uncertain function. The trim removed 0 bases at V and 1 base at J, leaving 7 bases unmatched. This CDR3 is built from 18 residues. The CDR3 sequence is CASSQSGTGGCDNYGYTF. Written as DNA, the CDR3 is TGCGCCAGCAGTCAATCCGGGACAGGGGGTTGCGATAACTATGGCTACACCTTC.

The chain joins TRBV7-2 to TRBJ2-1, with 7 bases aligning to TRBD2. The CDR3 is 15 residues long. Trimming at V came to 5 bases and at J to 2 bases, leaving 6 bases not matched to a gene. Germline V gives CDR1 SGHTA, CDR2 FQGNSA. The CDR3 sequence is CASSPPGGTYNEQFF. DNA for the CDR3: TGTGCCAGCAGCCCCCCGGGGGGAACCTACAATGAGCAGTTCTTC.

This clone showed up just once. CDR3 bases: TGTGCCTGGGGTTTCGGGACAGACAATGAAAAACTGTTTTTT. It translates to CAWGFGTDNEKLFF. The rearrangement uses TRBV30 and TRBJ1-4; TRBD1 agrees at 7 bases. The length of the CDR3 is 14 residues. Trimming cost V 5 bases and J 5 bases; bases outside gene matches: 8. CDR1 is GTSNPN, CDR2 SVGIG, per germline (reference sequence). The full variable domain, its missing parts supplied by reference TRBV30 and TRBJ1-4, is SQTIHQWPATLVQPVGSPLSLECTVEGTSNPNLYWYRQAAGRGLQLLFYSVGIGQISSEVPQNLSASRPQDRQFILSSKKLLLSDSGFYLCAWGFGTDNEKLFFGSGTQLSVL.

V is TRBV4-1 and J is TRBJ1-4; 9 nucleotides agree with TRBD1. CDR3 size: 15 residues. V gave up 1 base and J gave up 7 bases; unmatched junction bases: 4. Germline-derived CDR1 and CDR2 are MGHRA and YSYEKL. The CDR3 region is CASSQGDRDSEKLFF. The CDR3 coding sequence is TGCGCCAGCAGCCAAGGGGACAGGGACAGTGAAAAACTGTTTTTT.

The V call is TRBV19, the J call TRBJ1-5; 7 bases fit TRBD1. The CDR3 has 16 residues. Unmatched junction bases numbered 8, after V lost 4 bases and J lost 2 bases. CDR1 and CDR2 from the germline V gene are LNHDA and SQIVND (reference sequence). This CDR3 is CASSTRTGPGNQPQHF. CDR3 bases: TGTGCCAGTAGTACCCGGACAGGTCCAGGCAATCAGCCCCAGCATTTT.

This rearrangement joins TRBV30 to TRBJ2-5; 8 nucleotides agree with TRBD2. CDR1 is GTSNPN, CDR2 SVGIG, per germline (reference sequence). Trimming took 1 base from V and 2 from J; bases not matched to a gene: 12. This CDR3 is 17 amino acids long. The CDR3 spells CAWSGYGTRLPQETQYF. As DNA, the CDR3 is TGTGCCTGGAGTGGATATGGGACTAGGCTCCCTCAAGAGACCCAGTACTTC.

The V call is TRBV6-5, the J call TRBJ2-2; 9 bases agree with TRBD2. V shed 0 bases, J shed 8 bases, and the junction held 7 bases outside the gene matches. The length of the CDR3 is 16 residues. Germline CDR1 reads MNHEY; CDR2 reads SVGAGI. The CDR3: CASSYSNLAGTGELFF. The CDR3 nucleotides read TGTGCCAGCAGTTACTCGAACCTAGCGGGAACGGGGGAGCTGTTTTTT.

J is TRBJ1-2 and V is TRBV30; no clear D. The V end lost 3 bases, the J end lost 4 bases, and 15 bases lay between the germline ends. The CDR3 is 14 residues long. CDR1 GTSNPN and CDR2 SVGIG come from the germline V gene (reference sequence). This CDR3 is CAWSARFGSYGYTF. CDR3 bases: TGTGCCTGGAGCGCCCGGTTTGGGAGCTATGGCTACACCTTC.

The gene calls are TRBV4-3 and TRBJ2-1; D gene ambiguous. The CDR3 length is 17 residues. Germline V gives CDR1 LGHNA, CDR2 YSLEER. Trimming removed 2 bases from V and 0 bases from J, with 14 bases in between. CDR3 coding DNA: TGCGCCAGCAGCCAATTGACTCTATCAAGCTCCTACAATGAGCAGTTCTTC. Protein: CASSQLTLSSSYNEQFF.

The chain couples TRBV4-2 to TRBJ1-1; maybe TRBD1 (5 bases). V was cut by 0 bases and J by 4 bases, with 12 bases left in between. The CDR3 consists of 15 residues. From germline, CDR1 is LGHNA and CDR2 YNFKEQ. CDR3 sequence reads: CASSQDQGGITEAFF. CDR3 bases: TGTGCCAGCAGCCAAGATCAGGGAGGGATCACTGAAGCTTTCTTT.

The CDR3 nucleotides are TGCGCCAGCAGCCCCGGACAGTCTAGCACAGATACGCAGTATTTT. Translated, it gives CASSPGQSSTDTQYF. The chain employs TRBV5-1 and TRBJ2-3; possible D gene TRBD1, 6 bases. V was clipped by 4 bases and J by 0 bases, with 12 bases between them. This CDR3 is 15 amino acids long. The germline CDR1 and CDR2 sequences are SGHRS and YFSETQ.

The genes are TRBV9 and TRBJ1-4, with D possibly being TRBD1 (5 bases). CDR1 and CDR2 from the germline V gene are SGDLS and YYNGEE. The CDR3 is made up of 15 amino acids. Trimming removed 3 bases from V and 7 bases from J, with 16 bases in between. The CDR3 nucleotides are TGTGCCAGCAGCGGAACAAGTGGTCAGGGTGAAAAACTGTTTTTT. Residues: CASSGTSGQGEKLFF.

V gene TRBV6-6 combines with J gene TRBJ1-1; 8 nucleotides line up with TRBD1. Trimming removed 6 bases from V and 4 bases from J; junction bases left unmatched: 7. Germline CDR1 is MNHNY and CDR2 is SVGAGI (reference sequence). The CDR3 totals 14 residues. The CDR3 DNA reads TGTGCCAGCAGCCAATCTACAGGGGGCACTGAAGCTTTCTTT. Its translation: CASSQSTGGTEAFF.

The chain employs TRBV19 and TRBJ1-1, with D possibly being TRBD1 (5 bases). The V gene lost 8 bases and the J gene lost 1 base, with 14 bases spanning the gap. Germline V CDR1 and CDR2: LNHDA, SQIVND (reference sequence). CDR3 length: 14 residues. CDR3 residues: CASVWGVGNTEAFF. CDR3 in DNA: TGTGCCAGTGTTTGGGGGGTCGGGAACACTGAAGCTTTCTTT.

Here the CDR3 DNA reads TGCGCCAGCAGCCAAGCCGGATCACAGGGGCTTCTAACTGAAGCTTTCTTT. Protein sequence: CASSQAGSQGLLTEAFF. The chain employs TRBV4-1 and TRBJ1-1; 7 nucleotides match TRBD1. The CDR3 is 17 residues long. V shed 1 base, J shed 5 bases, and the junction held 13 bases outside the gene matches. Germline CDR1 MGHRA, CDR2 YSYEKL.

The chain is built from TRBV5-6 and TRBJ1-2; possibly TRBD1 for D (5 bases). From germline, CDR1 is SGHDT and CDR2 YYEEEE. Trimming took 1 base from V and 7 from J, leaving 8 bases between them. There are 12 residues in the CDR3. CDR3 protein: CASSLSRVGYTF. The CDR3 bases are TGTGCCAGCAGCTTGAGCAGGGTTGGCTACACCTTC.

J is TRBJ2-7 and V is TRBV2; 9 bases line up with TRBD1. The CDR3 is 14 residues long. J gave up 3 bases and V 4 bases, and 4 bases lay outside the gene matches. Germline V CDR1 and CDR2: SNHLY, FYNNEI. This CDR3 reads CASSARTGDYEQYF. In DNA, the CDR3 is TGTGCCAGCAGTGCCCGGACAGGGGACTACGAGCAGTACTTC.

The chain joins TRBV5-1 to TRBJ1-2, with TRBD1 identical over 9 bases. With V trimmed by 4 bases and J by 7 bases, 8 bases remained unmatched. CDR1 and CDR2 from the germline V gene are SGHRS and YFSETQ. This CDR3 comprises 14 residues. The CDR3, as DNA: TGCGCCAGCAGCCCTGAACAGGGGGCGAGTGGCTACACCTTC. Translated, it gives CASSPEQGASGYTF. Full variable domain (rest looked up from reference TRBV5-1 and TRBJ1-2): KAGVTQTPRYLIKTRGQQVTLSCSPISGHRSVSWYQQTPGQGLQFLFEYFSETQRNKGNFPGRFSGRQFSNSRSEMNVSTLELGDSALYLCASSPEQGASGYTFGSGTRLTVV.

J is TRBJ2-1 and V is TRBV5-5; 9 bases are a match to TRBD2. The CDR3 extends over 16 amino acids. V was clipped by 0 bases and J by 4 bases; unmatched bases: 5. Germline CDR1 is SGHKS and CDR2 is YYEKEE (reference sequence). In DNA, the CDR3 is TGTGCCAGCAGCTTGGCGGCGGGGGGGCCATACAATGAGCAGTTCTTC. This codes for CASSLAAGGPYNEQFF.

This clone was observed a single time. The gene calls are TRBV7-8 and TRBJ1-2; 9 bases match TRBD1. Per germline, CDR1 SGHVS and CDR2 FQNEAQ. V gave up 5 bases and J gave up 6 bases; unmatched junction bases: 4. This CDR3 spans 13 amino acids. CDR3 in amino acids: CASSPRTGDGYTF. Here the CDR3 DNA reads TGTGCCAGCAGCCCCCGGACAGGGGATGGCTACACCTTC.

The chain recombines TRBV29-1 with TRBJ2-1, with a tentative D call TRBD1 (6 bases). Germline CDR1 reads SQVTM; CDR2 reads ANQGSEA. The CDR3 runs to 12 residues. Between the trimmed V and J ends, which lost 7 bases and 4 bases, there was a span of 11 bases. CDR3 loop: CSGGQIYNEQFF. CDR3 bases: TGCAGCGGAGGACAGATTTACAATGAGCAGTTCTTC.

The rearrangement joins TRBV18 to TRBJ2-3; tentatively, D is TRBD1 (6 bases). This CDR3 has 15 amino acids. Germline lookup yields CDR1 KGHSH and CDR2 LQKENI. Trimming took 1 base from V and 0 from J, leaving 8 bases between them. For the CDR3, the DNA is TGTGCCAGCTCACCACTGAGGGGGAGCACAGATACGCAGTATTTT. It encodes CASSPLRGSTDTQYF.

The J gene is TRBJ1-4, the V gene TRBV14; D unclear. The germline CDR1 and CDR2 sequences are SGHDN and FVKESK. V was cut by 1 base and J by 7 bases, with 13 bases left in between. This CDR3 contains 15 residues. CDR3 DNA sequence: TGTGCCAGCAGCCAAGGTGGGAGTTTCGGTGAAAAACTGTTTTTT. This translates into CASSQGGSFGEKLFF.

The rearrangement joins TRBV4-2 to TRBJ2-2; perhaps TRBD1 as D (5 bases). With 0 bases removed from V and 6 bases from J, the gap between germline ends came to 14 bases. The CDR3 runs to 16 residues. Germline assignment: CDR1 LGHNA and CDR2 YNFKEQ. The CDR3 DNA follows: TGTGCCAGCAGCCAAGATGTAGTCGCAGGGCCCGGGGAGCTGTTTTTT. It specifies CASSQDVVAGPGELFF.

CDR3 nucleotide sequence: TGTGCCAGCAGCGGCGACTCCTACGAGCAGTACTTC. Protein product: CASSGDSYEQYF. The J gene is TRBJ2-7, the V gene TRBV9; D unresolved. Trimming removed 3 bases at V and 0 bases at J, with 4 bases between. The V gene's germline CDR1 is SGDLS and CDR2 YYNGEE. CDR3 size: 12 residues.

In DNA form, the CDR3 reads TGTGCCAGCTCAGGGGAATCAAATGAAAAACTGTTTTTT. Protein product: CASSGESNEKLFF. This sequence joins TRBV2 and TRBJ1-4; weak D call: TRBD1 (6 bases). With 8 bases removed from V and 5 bases from J, the gap between germline ends came to 12 bases. Germline V lookup: CDR1 SNHLY, CDR2 FYNNEI. The CDR3 spans 13 residues.

The rearrangement uses TRBV11-2 and TRBJ1-1, with D unclear. Trimming shortened V by 3 bases and J by 0 bases, and 11 bases separated the two germline ends. The CDR3 runs 15 residues. In germline, CDR1 is SGHAT, CDR2 FQNNGV. The DNA of the CDR3 is TGTGCCAGCAGCTTGCAACCGACTATGAACACTGAAGCTTTCTTT. Its protein product is CASSLQPTMNTEAFF. The variable domain in full, completed from reference TRBV11-2 and TRBJ1-1, reads EAGVAQSPRYKIIEKRQSVAFWCNPISGHATLYWYQQILGQGPKLLIQFQNNGVVDDSQLPKDRFSAERLKGVDSTLKIQPAKLEDSAVYLCASSLQPTMNTEAFFGQGTRLTVV.